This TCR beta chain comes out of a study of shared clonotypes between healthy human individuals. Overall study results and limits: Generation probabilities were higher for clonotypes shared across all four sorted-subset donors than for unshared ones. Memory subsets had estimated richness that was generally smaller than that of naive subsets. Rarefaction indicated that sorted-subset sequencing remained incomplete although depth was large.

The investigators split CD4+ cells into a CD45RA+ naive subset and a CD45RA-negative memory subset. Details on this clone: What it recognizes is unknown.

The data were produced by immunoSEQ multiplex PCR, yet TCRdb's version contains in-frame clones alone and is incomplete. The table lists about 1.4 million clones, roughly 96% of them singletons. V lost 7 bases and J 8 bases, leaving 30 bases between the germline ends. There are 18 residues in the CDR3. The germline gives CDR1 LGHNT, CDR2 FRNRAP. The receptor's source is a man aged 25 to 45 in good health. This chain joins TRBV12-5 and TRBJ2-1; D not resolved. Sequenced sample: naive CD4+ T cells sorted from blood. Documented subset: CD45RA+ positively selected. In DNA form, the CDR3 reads TGTGCTAGTGCCCTCTCAAAGACGGAATTTAGTACATCTCATGAGCAGTTCTTC. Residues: CASALSKTEFSTSHEQFF.